This TCR beta chain was captured by sequencing in a study of neurological immune-mediated disorders. From germline, CDR1 is ENHRY and CDR2 SYGVKD. The CDR3 is 13 residues long. Trimming stripped 9 bases from V and 6 bases from J, with 18 bases between. This clonotype was recorded many times. 5'RACE with 10-nucleotide random UMIs generated the cDNA. One entry per CDR3 protein results from TCRdb running MiXCR on the 5' RACE reads. The sample lists 40,000 or so distinct CDR3 sequences, approximately 14% occurring once. The sequence was obtained from a woman between 45 and 60 years old with HTLV-1-associated myelopathy (HAM/TSP). The V call is TRBV10-3, the J call TRBJ2-7; D remains ambiguous. Sequencing was carried out using PBMCs. Here the CDR3 DNA reads TGTGCCATGGCCGCCAATCAGGAAGGCGAGCAGTACTTC. Protein product: CAMAANQEGEQYF.